Following are 16 T cell receptor beta chains from one sample sequenced in a study of T cell repertoires in cytomegalovirus infection (dated by TCRdb to between 2017 and 2020). Reads for this sample came from an Illumina HiSeq 1500. Starting from the raw public reads, TCRdb applied fastp trimming at Q25, assembled clones with MiXCR and retained in-frame beta chains. CDR3 protein sequences are deduplicated, and each keeps its most common genes and DNA. The sample records about 480,000 distinct CDR3 sequences, 33% of which are singletons. The biggest ten clones account for 15% to 20% of the sample. The sample's treatment or condition label is to be understood as: in vitro stimulation with specific CMV peptide epitopes to enrich CMV-specific T cells. What these receptors recognize is not known. The input for sequencing was cultured PBMCs, taken from culture after CMV antigen stimulation. These receptors were taken from a human donor in good health (CMV status not recorded). Some clones in this sample may be carry-over from other donors' samples.

This clonotype was found many times. The chain joins TRBV7-2 to TRBJ1-2; possibly TRBD1 for D (5 bases). V lost 5 bases and J lost 4, with 11 bases in between. CDR3 length: 13 amino acids. CDR1 and CDR2 from the germline V gene are SGHTA and FQGNSA. CDR3 sequence (DNA): TGTGCCAGCAGCCTCGACAGTTCCTATGGCTACACCTTC. It translates to CASSLDSSYGYTF.

This clonotype was observed a handful of times. The rearrangement uses TRBV7-4 and TRBJ1-4, with D uncertain. Trimming cost V 5 bases and J 0 bases, with 13 bases left between them. This CDR3 has 16 amino acids. The germline V gene has CDR1 SGHVT and CDR2 SQSDAQ. The CDR3 coding sequence is TGTGCCAGCAGCCTTCACATGACGGCAACTAATGAAAAACTGTTTTTT. It yields the protein CASSLHMTATNEKLFF. Full variable domain (remainder filled in from reference TRBV7-4 and TRBJ1-4): GAGVSQSPRYKVAKRGRDVALRCDSISGHVTLYWYRQTLGQGSEVLTYSQSDAQRDKSGRPSGRFSAERPERSVSTLKIQRTEQGDSAVYLCASSLHMTATNEKLFFGSGTQLSVL.

Concerning this clonotype: At one end, the junction sequence differs from germline, possibly due to a read error. The chain links TRBV20-1 to TRBJ2-4; 14 bases match TRBD2. The CDR3 totals 14 residues. From germline, CDR1 is DFQATT and CDR2 SNEGSKA (reference sequence). The CDR3 region has the DNA TGCAGTGGTAGACTAGCGGGAGGGCTCGGGGTTCAGTACTTC. Translating it yields CSGRLAGGLGVQYF.

This CDR3 is CSARETSNNEQFF. The CDR3 nucleotides are TGCAGTGCTAGAGAGACTAGCAACAATGAGCAGTTCTTC. The V and J genes are TRBV20-1 and TRBJ2-1; TRBD2 matches 7 bases. Trimming cost V 0 bases and J 5 bases; bases outside gene matches: 1. This CDR3 spans 13 amino acids. Germline V gene sequence: CDR1 DFQATT, CDR2 SNEGSKA (reference sequence).

At least ten counts were recorded for this clonotype. The chain is built from TRBV19 and TRBJ1-1; TRBD1 matches 7 bases. CDR3 length equals 14 residues. The germline V gene has CDR1 LNHDA and CDR2 SQIVND (reference sequence). J lost 0 bases, V lost 4 bases, and 2 bases had no gene match. CDR3 sequence: CASSRQGMNTEAFF. The CDR3 region has the DNA TGTGCCAGTAGTAGACAGGGAATGAACACTGAAGCTTTCTTT.

Of note for this clonotype: A clone one base away is much larger, so this may be a read error. V and J are TRBV11-2 and TRBJ2-1; no firm D call. The V gene lost 1 base and the J gene lost 4 bases, with 23 bases spanning the gap. Germline V gives CDR1 SGHAT, CDR2 FQNNGV. The CDR3 is made up of 19 amino acids. The CDR3 reads CASSLAVRRGRSLYNEQFF. CDR3 bases: TGTGCCAGCAGCTTAGCCGTCCGTCGTGGTCGGAGTTTATACAATGAGCAGTTCTTC. Drawing the rest from reference TRBV11-2 and TRBJ2-1, the complete variable domain is EAGVAQSPRYKIIEKRQSVAFWCNPISGHATLYWYQQILGQGPKLLIQFQNNGVVDDSQLPKDRFSAERLKGVDSTLKIQPAKLEDSAVYLCASSLAVRRGRSLYNEQFFGPGTRLTVL.

This clonotype turned up a few times. This chain joins TRBV19 and TRBJ1-2; D perhaps matches TRBD1 (5 bases). This CDR3 has 17 residues. Germline lookup yields CDR1 LNHDA and CDR2 SQIVND (reference sequence). The ends were cut back, 1 base at V and 4 bases at J, with 19 bases in the middle. This chain's CDR3 is CASSIAPGKRIGYGYTF. Written as DNA, the CDR3 is TGTGCCAGTAGTATAGCCCCAGGGAAGAGAATCGGCTATGGCTACACCTTC.

V gene TRBV6-6 combines with J gene TRBJ1-1; 9 nucleotides match TRBD1. Germline V lookup: CDR1 MNHNY, CDR2 SVGAGI (reference sequence). The CDR3 is 17 amino acids. The trim removed 2 bases at V and 0 bases at J, leaving 7 bases unmatched. CDR3 protein: CASSYGGDRVMNTEAFF. As DNA, the CDR3 is TGTGCCAGCAGTTACGGGGGGGACAGGGTGATGAACACTGAAGCTTTCTTT.

This clonotype occurred many times. The gene calls are TRBV7-2 and TRBJ2-1; the D is unclear. The germline CDR1 and CDR2 sequences are SGHTA and FQGNSA. The CDR3 length is 14 residues. V dropped 1 base and J dropped 4 bases, with 8 bases sitting between them. CDR3 protein: CASSLGQDYNEQFF. CDR3 bases: TGTGCCAGCAGCTTAGGTCAAGATTACAATGAGCAGTTCTTC.

This chain uses TRBV6-1 with TRBJ2-7, with 10 bases identical to TRBD2. The CDR3 covers 14 residues. The trim removed 8 bases at V and 0 bases at J, leaving 4 bases unmatched. The germline V gene encodes CDR1 MNHNS and CDR2 SASEGT. In DNA, the CDR3 is TGTGCCAGCGGAGCGGGAGGGAGCTCCTACGAGCAGTACTTC. It is translated as CASGAGGSSYEQYF.

The genes are TRBV19 and TRBJ1-3; D might be TRBD1 (6 bases). This CDR3 is built from 17 residues. Germline V gene lookup returns CDR1 LNHDA and CDR2 SQIVND (reference sequence). Trimming took 0 bases from V and 4 from J, leaving 16 bases between them. The CDR3 reads CASSIDVSGAPGNTIYF. As DNA, the CDR3 is TGTGCCAGTAGTATAGATGTCTCAGGGGCGCCGGGAAACACCATATATTTT.

V is TRBV15 and J is TRBJ2-2, with 7 bases fitting TRBD2. Germline V lookup: CDR1 LNHNV, CDR2 YYDKDF (reference sequence). The CDR3 contains 17 residues. The V gene end was trimmed by 4 bases and the J gene end by 7 bases; junction bases not matched to a gene: 15. The CDR3 spells CATSTESRRERVGELFF. CDR3 sequence (DNA): TGTGCCACCAGCACCGAATCGCGGCGGGAGAGAGTCGGGGAGCTGTTTTTT.

This rearrangement joins TRBV19 to TRBJ1-2; 9 nucleotides line up with TRBD1. Germline loops: CDR1 LNHDA, CDR2 SQIVND (reference sequence). The CDR3 loop spans 14 amino acids. The trim removed 7 bases at V and 4 bases at J, leaving 7 bases unmatched. In DNA, the CDR3 is TGTGCCAGTAACTCGGACAGGGGCGTCTATGGCTACACCTTC. This codes for CASNSDRGVYGYTF.

The V and J genes are TRBV7-2 and TRBJ2-2; possibly TRBD1 or TRBD2 for D (5 bases each). Trimming cost V 7 bases and J 2 bases, with 11 bases left between them. The CDR3 has 14 residues. Per germline, CDR1 SGHTA and CDR2 FQGNSA. CDR3 DNA sequence: TGTGCCAGCACCGAGGGGTCCAACACCGGGGAGCTGTTTTTT. Translating gives CASTEGSNTGELFF.

The table lists this clonotype with a few counts. The rearrangement joins TRBV7-9 to TRBJ2-5, with D uncertain. Germline V gives CDR1 SEHNR, CDR2 FQNEAQ (reference sequence). The CDR3 is 14 residues long. The V gene lost 1 base and the J gene lost 7 bases, with 13 bases spanning the gap. The CDR3 region has the DNA TGTGCCAGCAGCTTAGGTGGAGACCAAACGACCCAGTACTTC. Amino acids: CASSLGGDQTTQYF. The full variable domain, in which reference TRBV7-9 and TRBJ2-5 provide the parts outside the CDR3, is DTGVSQNPRHKITKRGQNVTFRCDPISEHNRLYWYRQTLGQGPEFLTYFQNEAQLEKSRLLSDRFSAERPKGSFSTLEIQRTEQGDSAMYLCASSLGGDQTTQYFGPGTRLLVL.

This clonotype was counted a few times. The genes are TRBV12-3 or TRBV12-4 and TRBJ2-5; 10 nucleotides match TRBD1. The CDR3 sequence is 15 residues long. V trimming: 6 bases; J trimming: 4 bases; junction bases outside the gene matches: 8. Written as DNA, the CDR3 is TGTGCCAGCAGCTACGGGACAGGGGTTAGAGAGACCCAGTACTTC. This encodes CASSYGTGVRETQYF.